This TCR beta chain was recorded in a study of T cell responses to AZD1222 COVID-19 vaccine. Study findings and constraints: Donors, mostly white British, included more females; clonal diversity was possibly underestimated. Researchers report vaccine-associated CD4 TCRs spanning spike, with dominance at 160-218 and 743-854. Targeting of unmutated variant regions was reportedly seen in nearly half of spike-specific TCRs.

Clones were sequenced by immunoSEQ multiplex PCR, and TCRdb holds only the in-frame ones, with some missing. There are some 120,000 clones in the sample; more than 80% occur only once, and roughly 4.2% lies in the top ten. Concerning this clone itself: Its antigen remains unknown.

V was clipped by 5 bases and J by 0 bases; unmatched bases: 7. There are 17 residues in the CDR3. Germline V gene sequence: CDR1 SGHDT, CDR2 YYEEEE. This receptor was taken from an adult who received the MenACWY meningococcal vaccine as a control. The rearrangement uses TRBV5-6 and TRBJ2-1; 11 bases are a match to TRBD2. Sequenced material: peripheral blood, taken 28 days after the second dose of the MenACWY control vaccine. The CDR3 sequence is CASRAGLAVFSYNEQFF. CDR3 bases: TGTGCCAGCAGGGCGGGACTAGCGGTATTCTCCTACAATGAGCAGTTCTTC.